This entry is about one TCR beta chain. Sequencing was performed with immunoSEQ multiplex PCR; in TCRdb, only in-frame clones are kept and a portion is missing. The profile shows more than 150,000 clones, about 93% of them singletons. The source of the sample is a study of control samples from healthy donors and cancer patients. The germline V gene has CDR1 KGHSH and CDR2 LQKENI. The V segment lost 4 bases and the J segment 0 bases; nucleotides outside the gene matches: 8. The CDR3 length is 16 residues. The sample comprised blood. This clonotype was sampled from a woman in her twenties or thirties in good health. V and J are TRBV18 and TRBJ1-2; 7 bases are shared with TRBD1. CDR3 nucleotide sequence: TGTGCCAGCTCACAGACACAGGGGAGTGCTAACTATGGCTACACCTTC. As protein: CASSQTQGSANYGYTF.